The clone carrying this TCR beta chain was seen a handful of times. The data were taken from a study of cytomegalovirus exposure and HLA in healthy donors. CDR1 is MNHNS and CDR2 is SASEGT in the germline V gene. There are 15 residues in the CDR3. Deletions cut 7 bases from V and 0 bases from J, with 13 bases between. 60 Vbeta and 13 Jbeta primers were used in PCR. TCRdb's table, derived via immunoSEQ multiplex PCR, lists solely in-frame clones and lacks some. The sample consists of roughly 150,000 clones, approximately 80% of them appearing once. This sequence was found in a woman under 30 in good health and CMV-seronegative. The sequenced material came from PBMCs. V is TRBV6-1 and J is TRBJ1-3; the D is unclear. The CDR3 loop reads CASTWQIISGNTIYF. For the CDR3, the DNA is TGTGCCAGCACTTGGCAGATCATCTCTGGAAACACCATATATTTT.